The clone carrying this TCR beta chain was seen at least ten times. Antigen unknown. Germline V lookup: CDR1 SGHVS, CDR2 FQNEAQ. CDR3 length: 13 residues. Trimming took 1 base from V and 5 from J, leaving 6 bases between them. Via MiXCR, TCRdb re-called the 5' RACE reads, giving one row per CDR3 protein. The sample lists a few hundred thousand distinct CDR3 sequences, approximately 11% occurring once. This entry belongs to a study of CD8 T cells in ankylosing spondylitis. The study, taken as a whole, reports: One TCR beta motif, made up of about 8 highly homologous variants, appeared characteristic of ankylosing spondylitis blood. Enrichment of disease-linked clones was reportedly significant in matched ankylosing spondylitis synovial fluid. Earlier work had already found some motif variants in reactive arthritis synovial fluid and blood.

This clonotype was sampled from a male donor with ankylosing spondylitis. The rearrangement uses TRBV7-8 and TRBJ2-1; a weak D match, TRBD2 (6 bases). Sample: blood, either unsorted or a sorted T cell fraction (not recorded which). CDR3 protein: CASSLGRDNEQFF. The CDR3 DNA sequence: TGTGCCAGCAGCTTAGGGAGGGACAATGAGCAGTTCTTC.